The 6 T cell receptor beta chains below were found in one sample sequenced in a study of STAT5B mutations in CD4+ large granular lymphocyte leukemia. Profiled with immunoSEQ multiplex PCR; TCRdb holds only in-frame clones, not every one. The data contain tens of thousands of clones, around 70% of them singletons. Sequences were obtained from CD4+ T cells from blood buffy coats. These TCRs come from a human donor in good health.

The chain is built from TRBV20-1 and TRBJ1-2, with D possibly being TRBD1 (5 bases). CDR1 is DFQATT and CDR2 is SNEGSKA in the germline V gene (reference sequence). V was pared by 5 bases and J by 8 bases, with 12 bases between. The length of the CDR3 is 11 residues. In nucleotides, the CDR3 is TGCAGTGCTTCAGGGAAGGAGGGCTACACCTTC. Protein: CSASGKEGYTF.

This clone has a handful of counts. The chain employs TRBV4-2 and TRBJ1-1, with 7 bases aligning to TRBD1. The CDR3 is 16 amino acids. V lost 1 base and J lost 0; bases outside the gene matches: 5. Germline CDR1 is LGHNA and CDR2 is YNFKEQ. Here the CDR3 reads CASSQGTGVMNTEAFF. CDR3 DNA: TGTGCCAGCAGCCAAGGGACAGGCGTTATGAACACTGAAGCTTTCTTT.

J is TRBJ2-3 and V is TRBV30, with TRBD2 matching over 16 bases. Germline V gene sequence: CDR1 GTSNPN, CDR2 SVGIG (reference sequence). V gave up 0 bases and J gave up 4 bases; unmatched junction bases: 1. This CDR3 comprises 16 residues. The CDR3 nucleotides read TGTGCCTGGAGTGTGGGACTAGCGGGAGGGGCAGATACGCAGTATTTT. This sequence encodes CAWSVGLAGGADTQYF.

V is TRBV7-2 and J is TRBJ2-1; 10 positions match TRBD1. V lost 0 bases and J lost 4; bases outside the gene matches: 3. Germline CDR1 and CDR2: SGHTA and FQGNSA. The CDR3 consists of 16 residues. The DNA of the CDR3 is TGTGCCAGCAGCTTAGCCGGGACAGGGGTATACAATGAGCAGTTCTTC. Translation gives CASSLAGTGVYNEQFF.

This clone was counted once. The CDR3 coding sequence is TGTGCCAGCTCGCCCGCCCTTAAAGAGACCCAGTACTTC. Protein product: CASSPALKETQYF. V is TRBV18 and J is TRBJ2-5; no definite D call. Germline CDR1 is KGHSH and CDR2 is LQKENI. The CDR3 is 13 amino acids. With 6 bases removed from V and 3 bases from J, the gap between germline ends came to 11 bases.

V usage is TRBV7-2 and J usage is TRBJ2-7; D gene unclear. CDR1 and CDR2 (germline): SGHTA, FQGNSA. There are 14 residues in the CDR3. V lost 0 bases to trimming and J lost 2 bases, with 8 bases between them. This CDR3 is CASSLADGPYEQYV. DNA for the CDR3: TGTGCCAGCAGCTTAGCGGACGGACCCTACGAGCAGTACGTC.